This TCR beta chain was documented in a study of blood T cell repertoires in COVID-19. Study at large: Sites across the United States, Italy and Spain contributed samples from acute and convalescent COVID-19. The analysed material was cDNA or gDNA that came from T cells, B-cell-depleted T cells, or PBMCs.

The germline V gene encodes CDR1 SQVTM and CDR2 ANQGSEA. The V segment lost 7 bases and the J segment 7 bases; nucleotides outside the gene matches: 12. This CDR3 has 14 residues. Per the authors' pipeline: The authors estimated nucleated cell counts from reference gene primer amplification. Libraries were prepared by immunoSEQ multiplex PCR; TCRdb keeps only in-frame clonotypes and omits some of them. V and J calls and clone size come straight from that table; D and trimming were deduced from the DNA. This sample has hundreds of thousands of clones, with about 90% found just once. Sequencing was done on a sample of peripheral blood. The sequence was obtained from a woman between 18 and 29 years old who had recovered from COVID-19. This rearrangement joins TRBV29-1 to TRBJ1-2; 10 bases line up with TRBD1. The CDR3 is CSAITGQGLGGYTF. The CDR3 coding sequence is TGCAGCGCTATAACGGGACAGGGGCTCGGTGGCTACACCTTC.